One TCR beta chain is described in this entry. Which antigen it targets is not known. No much larger clonotype is one base removed from it; base qualities were not supplied. The time point label here, explained by the study, means: about eleven months on ibrutinib. For TCR beta library preparation, roughly 2.1 micrograms of genomic DNA was extracted from cryopreserved PBMCs. Longitudinal blood samples from CLL patients receiving ibrutinib monotherapy were subjected to high-throughput TCR beta sequencing. The patients took part in an open-label, single-center phase 2 trial of ibrutinib monotherapy. This entry is derived from a study of cytotoxic CD8 clonotypes in ibrutinib-treated CLL (dated by TCRdb to about 2021). Study-level background: In this cohort, 15 or so patients were treatment-naive and more than 9 were relapsed/refractory, while around 17 had unmutated IGHV. Partial responses were observed in 24 patients and complete responses in 2; after a median follow-up of roughly 72 months, remission was maintained in 14 patients and progression was observed in approximately 12. Samples at response were collected after a median of about 13 months of treatment, with a range of about 6 to 36 months. On average, each sample yielded some 250,000 productive templates and tens of thousands of productive rearrangements. Longitudinal samples were obtainable from about 30% of the roughly 90 participants in the trial. Cryopreserved peripheral blood mononuclear cells were collected before treatment, at response, and at either disease progression or sustained remission. All remission and progressive disease samples were collected while patients were still receiving ibrutinib. Paper-wide results and their limitations: Sampling times were not matched between sustained-remission and progressing patients, and lymph node repertoires were not studied. Baseline clonality was found to be higher than that of age-matched healthy donors and was strongly correlated with circulating CD8+ T-cell counts. Clonality rose at ibrutinib response, remained stable during sustained remission, and dropped back toward baseline at progression. Public clonotypes were found to be uncommon and were observed to contract or remain stable during treatment; the increase in clonality was shown to reflect expansion of private clonotypes at ibrutinib response.

On a MiSeq, deep resolution sequencing aimed for a depth between 1 in 1 million and 1 in 200,000 T cells, with each clonotype covered about 9.9x on average. TCR beta libraries were generated with the immunoSEQ hsTCRB Kit. Processing in the source paper ran as follows. ImmunoSEQ Data Assistant and ImmunoSEQ Analyzer were used for data analysis, and V, D and J genes were assigned according to IMGT definitions. Clonality, which ranges from 0 to 1, was calculated as one minus the normalized Shannon entropy of productive rearrangement frequencies. Only overrepresented clonotypes making up at least 0.05% of each patient's repertoire were included in the public clonotype analysis. About a dozen repertoires from age-matched healthy donors, obtained from immuneACCESS, served as clonality controls. Here the immuneACCESS table is served through TCRdb, limited to in-frame sequences with V and J called. Missing clones are a known gap in these copies; in checked studies unresolved V genes cover under half, and the rest lacks a known reason. The DNA gave D and trimming, while V, J and clone size come from that table. The sample contains over 200,000 clones, 65% to 80% of them found a single time. The top ten constitute more than 4.5% of the sample.

V is pared back by 5 bases and J by 8 bases, with 9 bases lying between the germline termini. CDR1 is given as SGHTA and CDR2 as FQGTGA, both from the germline V gene. The CDR3 numbers 11 residues from cysteine through phenylalanine. Just the 33-base CDR3 DNA is kept, in frame starting at base 1. The chain couples TRBV7-3 to TRBJ1-2, with no confidently assigned D gene. The TCR comes from a human donor with chronic lymphocytic leukemia. This material consisted of PBMCs, taken after 12 months of ibrutinib treatment. The CDR3 region: CASSGIEGYTF. The DNA sequence is as follows: TGTGCCAGCAGCGGCATAGAGGGCTACACCTTC.